This T cell receptor beta chain was identified in a study of shared clonotypes between healthy human individuals (dated by TCRdb to the early 2020s). About the study as a whole: Two women and a few men aged 18 to 49 years were included in the cohort. For each donor, CD4 naive and CD4 memory were each given three plates, CD8 naive was given two plates, and CD8 memory was given one plate. To estimate repertoire size and how much clonotype sharing occurs between individuals, the study deeply sequenced the blood TCR repertoires of 5 or 6 healthy adults. To increase sequencing depth and limit assay-specific biases, different laboratories used diverse techniques to prepare libraries and sequence TCR repertoires. Leukapheresis yielded between about 0.94 and 9 billion PBMCs per donor. The paper as a whole reports these results and caveats: Only blood was sampled, and tissue TCR repertoires likely differ from those in blood. Estimated clonotype richness was generally larger for naive than for memory subsets. Across a handful of donors, about 4.5% of naive CD4, approximately 4% of naive CD8, approximately 2.5% of memory CD4, and under 0.45% of memory CD8 clonotypes were shared. Even with the large sequencing depth, rarefaction of the sorted-subset datasets indicated that sequencing was incomplete. Higher generation probabilities were observed for clonotypes shared by all four sorted-subset donors than for non-shared clonotypes. Pairwise subsampling indicated that sequencing depth was expected to affect the degree of clonotype sharing among donors. The genetic and exposure-history diversity represented was limited by the small number of donors.

Donors were healthy HIV-negative adults with no recently reported acute infections or vaccinations. Only Caucasian adults living in Nashville, Tennessee, USA were represented among the donors. CD4+ T cells were enriched by magnetic negative selection, after which naive cells were positively selected on CD45RA and the negative fraction was taken as the memory subset. Blood was collected by leukapheresis, and PBMCs were isolated by Ficoll-Histopaque density gradient centrifugation and then cryopreserved in liquid nitrogen vapor phase. Analytical flow cytometry was used to check the purity and quantity of every magnetically sorted T cell population. Genomic DNA was isolated from every sorted fraction and measured by UV absorbance on a Nanodrop 2000c. The count of this clone is one. Its specific antigen is unknown. No clone much larger than this one lies a single base away; base qualities are absent.

Using the deep immunoSEQ assay, TCR CDR3 regions were amplified from genomic DNA by multiplex PCR. Extracted genomic DNA from each cell subset was spread evenly across all wells of several immunoSEQ 96-well plates, with each plate serving as a replicate. For sorted subsets, 150 to 200 ng genomic DNA, equal to tens of thousands of T cell genomes, was loaded into each replicate PCR. Purified libraries were measured with a Qubit 3.0 fluorometer, size-checked on a Bioanalyzer 2100, and measured again with the KAPA Library Quantification kit. Each immunoSEQ 96-well plate was sequenced on its own single-read 150-cycle Illumina NextSeq 550 flow cell. The paper's data handling went like this. Because the immunoSEQ output held only junctional sequences and lacked quality scores, the filtering could not match the filtering applied to full-length reads. Sequences were annotated with PyIR, a Python wrapper for IgBLAST v1.9, and V/J genes and CDR3 were assigned using IMGT germline references. Reads with weak V/J assignments (E-value above 1e-6), missing CDR3, stop codons, out-of-frame junctions, or ambiguous translated residues were removed. V3J clonotypes were defined as sequences sharing an identical inferred V gene, J gene, and CDR3 amino acid sequence. The percentage overlap between two repertoires was calculated by dividing the number of shared unique clonotypes by the size of the smaller repertoire. Three approaches were used to assess repertoire richness: RTK rarefaction, the Chao1 estimator, and Recon v2.1 estimates of unobserved clonotypes. Generation probabilities were computed with OLGA for all TCRbeta clonotypes obtained by the gDNA method from a few donors. Sourced from immuneACCESS, this table was stored by TCRdb with only in-frame sequences that have V and J called. A share of the clones is absent; for the studies checked, an unresolved V gene accounts for under half, and the remainder has no known explanation. V and J calls and clone size are as listed in that table; D and trimming were resolved from the DNA. Across this sample there are hundreds of thousands of clones, with roughly 72% seen only once. Of the sample, under 2% is held by the ten largest clones.

A distance of 16 bases separates the germline ends of V and J, which lose 3 bases and 11 bases respectively. In the germline V gene (reference sequence), CDR1 corresponds to LNHDA and CDR2 to SQIVND. Including cysteine and phenylalanine, the CDR3 has 13 amino acids. Just CDR3 DNA is preserved here, 39 bases in frame from base 1. The rearrangement combines TRBV19 with TRBJ1-1; a weak D assignment points to TRBD1 (6 bases agree). This clonotype was obtained from a woman in her twenties or thirties in good health. Sequences were obtained from memory CD4+ T cells sorted from blood. What this sample's cell subset or site label stands for: CD45RA-negative fraction. The CDR3 protein is CASSMVLDRRAFF. The DNA is as follows: TGTGCCAGTAGTATGGTCCTCGACAGGCGGGCTTTCTTT.